This T cell receptor (beta chain) was captured in a study of T cells in Graves' hyperthyroidism and ophthalmopathy. Notes on the study in general: It was a median around seven months before onset that the model predicted ophthalmopathy.

This clonotype was detected ten times or more. Its target is unknown. The investigators amplified TCR beta CDR3 regions from RNA transcripts. TCR CDR3 underwent first-round RT-PCR with the HTBI primer set. Via MiXCR, TCRdb re-called the multiplex PCR reads, giving one row per CDR3 protein. The table lists some 740,000 distinct CDR3 sequences, around 13% of them singletons, with roughly 10% in the top ten. Germline V lookup: CDR1 SGHTA, CDR2 FQGNSA. With V trimmed by 1 base and J by 5 bases, 4 bases remained unmatched. This CDR3 comprises 15 residues. The specimen sequenced was blood. The rearrangement uses TRBV7-2 and TRBJ2-1; 8 nucleotides match TRBD2. This clonotype originated in a woman younger than 30 with Graves' hyperthyroidism. CDR3 DNA: TGTGCCAGCAGCTTAGGGCCGGGACTAGACAATGAGCAGTTCTTC. Translating it yields CASSLGPGLDNEQFF.